These 17 T cell receptor beta chains share one sample of origin, sequenced in a study of blood T cell repertoires in COVID-19. The repertoire was sequenced with immunoSEQ multiplex PCR; TCRdb's copy has only in-frame clones and lacks some. The sample contains a few hundred thousand clones, about 85% of which appear only once. Sequencing was performed on peripheral blood. All receptors come from a man aged 18 to 30 with active or convalescent COVID-19.

This clone was recorded once. The chain links TRBV30 to TRBJ1-1, with TRBD1 matching 7 bases. The germline CDR1 and CDR2 sequences are GTSNPN and SVGIG (reference sequence). This CDR3 has 14 residues. J was trimmed by 0 bases and V by 8 bases; bases with no gene match: 9. The CDR3 coding sequence is TGTGCCCAGGGGGGCGGCTCGATGAACACTGAAGCTTTCTTT. Translating gives CAQGGGSMNTEAFF. The variable domain in full, completed from reference TRBV30 and TRBJ1-1, reads SQTIHQWPATLVQPVGSPLSLECTVEGTSNPNLYWYRQAAGRGLQLLFYSVGIGQISSEVPQNLSASRPQDRQFILSSKKLLLSDSGFYLCAQGGGSMNTEAFFGQGTRLTVV.

The V call is TRBV4-1, the J call TRBJ2-1, with a tentative D call TRBD2 (6 bases). Trimming removed 1 base at V and 7 bases at J, with 14 bases between. Germline values: CDR1 MGHRA, CDR2 YSYEKL. There are 15 residues in the CDR3. DNA for the CDR3: TGCGCCAGCAGCCAAGCGTCTAGGGCGGGGAATGAGCAGTTCTTC. This encodes CASSQASRAGNEQFF.

CDR3 sequence: CASSEGGRGLTTNEKLFF. For the CDR3, the DNA is TGTGCCAGCAGTGAGGGGGGCAGGGGGCTCACAACTAATGAAAAACTGTTTTTT. The chain is built from TRBV25-1 and TRBJ1-4, with 8 bases matching TRBD1. CDR1 is MGHDK, CDR2 SYGVNS, per germline. Germline trimming cut 3 bases from V and 0 bases from J; bases unmatched to any gene: 9. CDR3 length equals 18 residues.

V gene TRBV12-3 or TRBV12-4 combines with J gene TRBJ1-1; D perhaps matches TRBD1 (5 bases). V was trimmed by 8 bases and J by 4 bases, leaving 11 bases between them. The CDR3 contains 12 residues. The CDR3 loop reads CASSRGSTEAFF. CDR3 DNA sequence: TGTGCCAGCTCCCGGGGGAGCACTGAAGCTTTCTTT.

This clone turned up a few times. The J gene is TRBJ2-1, the V gene TRBV7-6; possibly TRBD2 for D (6 bases). V gave up 5 bases and J gave up 7 bases, with 24 bases separating them. This CDR3 is 17 amino acids long. The germline gives CDR1 SGHVS, CDR2 FNYEAQ. The CDR3 nucleotides are TGTGCCAGCAGCCAGGTCGGGGGACGCTCCTCTCGAAATGAGCAGTTCTTC. Its translation: CASSQVGGRSSRNEQFF. Supplemented by reference TRBV7-6 and TRBJ2-1, the full variable domain reads GAGVSQSPRYKVTKRGQDVALRCDPISGHVSLYWYRQALGQGPEFLTYFNYEAQQDKSGLPNDRFSAERPEGSISTLTIQRTEQRDSAMYRCASSQVGGRSSRNEQFFGPGTRLTVL.

The chain links TRBV7-9 to TRBJ1-1; the match to TRBD1 covers 7 bases. The CDR3 sequence is 14 residues long. Germline V lookup: CDR1 SEHNR, CDR2 FQNEAQ (reference sequence). V was clipped by 3 bases and J by 5 bases; unmatched bases: 6. CDR3 sequence (DNA): TGTGCCAGCAGCTTTGGACAGGTGAGGACTGAAGCTTTCTTT. Amino acid sequence: CASSFGQVRTEAFF.

The V call is TRBV6-1, the J call TRBJ1-5, with D uncertain. The germline V and J ends were trimmed by 1 base and 0 bases, with 16 bases remaining between them. The CDR3 length is 18 residues. CDR1 MNHNS and CDR2 SASEGT come from the germline V gene. The DNA for the CDR3 is TGTGCCAGCAGTGAAGTTTGGGTAGGAGTCCGTAGCAATCAGCCCCAGCATTTT. Translating it yields CASSEVWVGVRSNQPQHF.

The J gene is TRBJ2-5, the V gene TRBV12-3 or TRBV12-4; D is undetermined. Trimming shortened V by 3 bases and J by 1 base, and 3 bases separated the two germline ends. The CDR3 covers 12 residues. The CDR3 protein is CASSFVQETQYF. For the CDR3, the DNA is TGTGCCAGCAGTTTCGTCCAAGAGACCCAGTACTTC.

J is TRBJ2-4 and V is TRBV6-5; D possibly corresponds to TRBD1 (6 bases). Trimming stripped 8 bases from V and 0 bases from J, with 14 bases between. The CDR3 extends over 15 amino acids. The germline CDR1 and CDR2 sequences are MNHEY and SVGAGI. CDR3 residues: CASDSSGVAKNIQYF. In DNA, the CDR3 is TGTGCCAGCGACTCTTCAGGGGTAGCCAAAAACATTCAGTACTTC.

The V gene is TRBV29-1, the J gene TRBJ2-7, with a possible D match to TRBD2 (5 bases). The CDR3 is 14 residues long. V was clipped by 4 bases and J by 3 bases, with 16 bases between them. CDR1 and CDR2 (germline): SQVTM, ANQGSEA. The CDR3 sequence is CSVGFAAGDYEQYF. CDR3 sequence (DNA): TGCAGCGTTGGATTTGCAGCCGGGGACTACGAGCAGTACTTC.

The CDR3 loop reads CASSLRGLAGAELQYF. Written as DNA, the CDR3 is TGTGCCAGCAGCTTACGAGGACTAGCGGGGGCGGAACTACAGTATTTT. The chain has TRBV7-9 and TRBJ2-3, with 13 nucleotides matching TRBD2. The CDR3 length is 16 residues. V was pared by 2 bases and J by 12 bases, with 11 bases of the junction left unmatched. Per germline, CDR1 SEHNR and CDR2 FQNEAQ (reference sequence).

V usage is TRBV9 and J usage is TRBJ1-1, with a weak D call TRBD1 (5 bases). V lost 2 bases to trimming and J lost 8 bases, with 19 bases between them. Germline loops: CDR1 SGDLS, CDR2 YYNGEE. This CDR3 region has 15 residues. CDR3 nucleotide sequence: TGTGCCAGCAGCGTTAGAGCCGACCAGGGTACCGAAGCTTTCTTT. This codes for CASSVRADQGTEAFF.

V usage is TRBV11-3 and J usage is TRBJ1-2, with 7 bases that match TRBD1. The CDR3 has 13 residues. J gave up 5 bases and V 6 bases, and 6 bases lay outside the gene matches. Germline V CDR1 and CDR2: SGHNT, YENEEA. The CDR3 sequence is CASRSGTEYGYTF. The CDR3 DNA sequence: TGTGCCAGCAGGTCCGGGACAGAGTATGGCTACACCTTC.

V gene TRBV7-3 combines with J gene TRBJ2-6; TRBD1 aligns across 10 bases. Trimming removed 5 bases from V and 4 bases from J; junction bases left unmatched: 11. This CDR3 comprises 18 residues. The germline CDR1 and CDR2 sequences are SGHTA and FQGTGA. The CDR3 bases are TGTGCCAGCAGCCAAACTCCGGGACAGGGGAGCGGGGCCAACGTCCTGACTTTC. This translates into CASSQTPGQGSGANVLTF. Full variable domain (missing parts from reference TRBV7-3 and TRBJ2-6): GAGVSQTPSNKVTEKGKYVELRCDPISGHTALYWYRQSLGQGPEFLIYFQGTGAADDSGLPNDRFFAVRPEGSVSTLKIQRTERGDSAVYLCASSQTPGQGSGANVLTFGAGSRLTVL.

The chain uses TRBV7-6 and TRBJ1-5; weak D call: TRBD1 (5 bases). The CDR3 consists of 14 residues. Trimming cost V 1 base and J 8 bases, with 12 bases left between them. CDR1 and CDR2 (germline): SGHVS, FNYEAQ. CDR3 in amino acids: CASSLGGQGKPQHF. In nucleotides, the CDR3 is TGTGCCAGCAGCTTAGGAGGCCAGGGCAAGCCCCAGCATTTT.

The V gene is TRBV24-1, the J gene TRBJ2-7; tentative D call: TRBD1 (6 bases). V lost 4 bases and J 6 bases, leaving 21 bases between the germline ends. The germline CDR1 and CDR2 sequences are KGHDR and SFDVKD. The CDR3 length is 16 residues. CDR3 amino acids: CATSDTNRDGGGEQYF. The CDR3, as DNA: TGTGCCACCAGTGACACAAACAGGGACGGTGGGGGCGAGCAGTACTTC.

The V and J genes are TRBV6-1 and TRBJ2-7; 8 bases match TRBD1. The V segment lost 1 base and the J segment 4 bases; nucleotides outside the gene matches: 9. Germline CDR1 reads MNHNS; CDR2 reads SASEGT. This CDR3 comprises 16 residues. CDR3 in DNA: TGTGCCAGCAGTGAAGTCTCCCCGGGACAGGCTTACGAGCAGTACTTC. Residues: CASSEVSPGQAYEQYF.